This TCR beta chain was profiled in a study of low-dose radiotherapy and immunotherapy resistance in tumors. TRAV and TRBV primers primed cDNA for both TCRalpha and TCRbeta. Amplification, which lasted roughly 20 PCR cycles, used a constant-region primer and V-primer adapter to amplify TCRs. TCRdb re-called the reads through MiXCR, storing one row per CDR3 protein. The sample lists tens of thousands of distinct CDR3 sequences, around a sixth occurring once. The V end lost 1 base, the J end lost 1 base, and 10 bases lay between the germline ends. CDR1 LNHDA and CDR2 SQIVND come from the germline V gene (reference sequence). The CDR3 runs 15 residues. Time point in this sample: after trial treatment. Treatment here: LDRT plus nivolumab, ipilimumab, low-dose cyclophosphamide and aspirin (RACIN trial).

The sequence came from a male donor with prostate cancer. The chain couples TRBV19 to TRBJ2-5, with unresolved D. The specimen was PBMCs, collected after low-dose radiotherapy plus immunotherapy. The CDR3 DNA follows: TGTGCCAGTAGTATAGGCCCCTGGCTCCAAGAGACCCAGTACTTC. It is translated as CASSIGPWLQETQYF.